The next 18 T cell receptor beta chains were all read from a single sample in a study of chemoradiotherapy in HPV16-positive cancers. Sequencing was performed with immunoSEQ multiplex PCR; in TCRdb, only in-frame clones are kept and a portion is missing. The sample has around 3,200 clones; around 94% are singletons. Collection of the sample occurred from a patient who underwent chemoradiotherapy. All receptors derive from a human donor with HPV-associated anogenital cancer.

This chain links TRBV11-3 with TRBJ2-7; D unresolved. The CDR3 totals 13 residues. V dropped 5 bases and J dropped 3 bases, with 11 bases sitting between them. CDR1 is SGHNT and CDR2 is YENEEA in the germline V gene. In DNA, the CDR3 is TGTGCCAGCAGCCCCCACCCGGGCTACGAGCAGTACTTC. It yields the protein CASSPHPGYEQYF.

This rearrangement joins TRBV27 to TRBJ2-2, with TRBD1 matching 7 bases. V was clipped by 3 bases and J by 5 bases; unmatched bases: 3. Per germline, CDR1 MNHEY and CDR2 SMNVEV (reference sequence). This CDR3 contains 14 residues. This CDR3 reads CASSFTQGTGELFF. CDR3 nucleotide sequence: TGTGCCAGCAGTTTCACACAGGGGACCGGGGAGCTGTTTTTT.

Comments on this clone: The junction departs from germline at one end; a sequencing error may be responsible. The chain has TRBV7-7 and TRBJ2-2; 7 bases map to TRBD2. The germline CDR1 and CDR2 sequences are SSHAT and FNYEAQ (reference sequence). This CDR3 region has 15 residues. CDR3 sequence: CASSLSGGHTGELFF. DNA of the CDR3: TGTGCTAGCAGCTTATCGGGGGGACACACCGGGGAGCTGTTTTTT.

CDR3 in DNA: TGTGCCAGCAGTTACACCGGGACAGGGAATGAAAAACTGTTTTTT. Its translation is CASSYTGTGNEKLFF. The gene calls are TRBV6-6 and TRBJ1-4; 9 bases are shared with TRBD1. The germline gives CDR1 MNHNY, CDR2 SVGAGI (reference sequence). V shed 2 bases, J shed 5 bases, and the junction held 3 bases outside the gene matches. The CDR3 covers 15 residues.

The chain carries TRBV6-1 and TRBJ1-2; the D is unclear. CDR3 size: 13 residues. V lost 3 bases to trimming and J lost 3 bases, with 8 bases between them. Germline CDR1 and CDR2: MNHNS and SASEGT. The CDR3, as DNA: TGTGCCAGCAGTGAGGACGAATACTATGGCTACACCTTC. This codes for CASSEDEYYGYTF.

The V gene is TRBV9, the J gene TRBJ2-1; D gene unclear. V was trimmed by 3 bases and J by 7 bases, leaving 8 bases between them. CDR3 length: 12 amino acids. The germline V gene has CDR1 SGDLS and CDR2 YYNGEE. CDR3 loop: CASSAQVNEQFF. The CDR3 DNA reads TGTGCCAGCAGCGCGCAGGTTAATGAGCAGTTCTTC.

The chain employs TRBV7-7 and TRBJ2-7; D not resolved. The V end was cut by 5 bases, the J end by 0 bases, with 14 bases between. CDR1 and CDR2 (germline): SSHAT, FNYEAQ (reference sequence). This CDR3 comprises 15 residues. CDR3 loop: CASSPDLLSSYEQYF. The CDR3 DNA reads TGTGCCAGCAGCCCCGACCTACTGAGCTCCTACGAGCAGTACTTC.

CDR3 amino acids: CASSDSETGDGYTF. The CDR3 coding sequence is TGTGCCAGCAGTGACTCTGAGACAGGGGATGGCTACACCTTC. The gene calls are TRBV6-4 and TRBJ1-2, with 8 bases lining up with TRBD1. There are 14 residues in the CDR3. Germline lookup yields CDR1 MRHNA and CDR2 SNTAGT. V gave up 0 bases and J gave up 6 bases; unmatched junction bases: 3.

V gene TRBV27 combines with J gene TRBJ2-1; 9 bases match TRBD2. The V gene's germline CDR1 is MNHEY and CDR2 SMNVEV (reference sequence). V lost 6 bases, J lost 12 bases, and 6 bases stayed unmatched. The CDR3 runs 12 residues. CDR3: CASSSSGKVQFF. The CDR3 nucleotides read TGTGCCAGCAGCTCTAGCGGGAAGGTGCAGTTCTTC.

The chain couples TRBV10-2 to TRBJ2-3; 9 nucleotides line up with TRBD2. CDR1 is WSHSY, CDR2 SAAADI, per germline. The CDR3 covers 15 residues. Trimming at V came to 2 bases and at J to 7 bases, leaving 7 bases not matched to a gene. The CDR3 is CASSEGGGGAYTQYF. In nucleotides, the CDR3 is TGCGCCAGCAGTGAGGGGGGCGGGGGGGCTTATACGCAGTATTTT.

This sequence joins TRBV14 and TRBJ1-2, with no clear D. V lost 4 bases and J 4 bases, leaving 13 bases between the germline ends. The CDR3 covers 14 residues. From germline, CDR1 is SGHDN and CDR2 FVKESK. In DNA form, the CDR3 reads TGTGCCAGCAGCCCCGACTTAGTCCCCTATGGCTACACCTTC. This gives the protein CASSPDLVPYGYTF.

CDR3 DNA sequence: TGTGCCAGCAGCCAATACAGGGGGAATGAGCAGTTCTTC. This gives the protein CASSQYRGNEQFF. This chain connects TRBV14 to TRBJ2-1, with 8 positions matching TRBD1. The V gene's germline CDR1 is SGHDN and CDR2 FVKESK. After removal of 2 bases from V and 7 bases from J, the junction contained 1 base not matched to a gene. The CDR3 contains 13 residues.

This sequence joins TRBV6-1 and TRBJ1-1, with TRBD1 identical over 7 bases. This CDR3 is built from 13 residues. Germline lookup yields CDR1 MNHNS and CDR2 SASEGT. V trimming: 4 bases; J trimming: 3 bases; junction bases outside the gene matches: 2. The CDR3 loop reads CASSGTGYTEAFF. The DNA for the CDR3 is TGTGCCAGCAGTGGGACAGGTTACACTGAAGCTTTCTTT.

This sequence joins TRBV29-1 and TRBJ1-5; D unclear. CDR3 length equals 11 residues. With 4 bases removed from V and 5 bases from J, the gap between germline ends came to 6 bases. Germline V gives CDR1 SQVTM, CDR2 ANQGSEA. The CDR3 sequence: CSVGNDQPQHF. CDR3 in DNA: TGCAGCGTTGGGAATGATCAGCCCCAGCATTTT.

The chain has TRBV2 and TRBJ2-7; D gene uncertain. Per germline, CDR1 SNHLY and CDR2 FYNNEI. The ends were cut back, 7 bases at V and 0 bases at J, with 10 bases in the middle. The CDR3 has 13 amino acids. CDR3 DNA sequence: TGTGCCAGCAAGGGCGGTTCCTCCTACGAGCAGTACTTC. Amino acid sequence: CASKGGSSYEQYF.

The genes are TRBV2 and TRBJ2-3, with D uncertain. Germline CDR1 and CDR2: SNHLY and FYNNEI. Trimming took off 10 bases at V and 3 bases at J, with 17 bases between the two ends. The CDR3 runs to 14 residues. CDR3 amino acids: CATQLSVVTDTQYF. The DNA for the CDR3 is TGTGCCACCCAACTATCGGTGGTAACAGATACGCAGTATTTT. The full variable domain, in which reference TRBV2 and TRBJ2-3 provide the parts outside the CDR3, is EPEVTQTPSHQVTQMGQEVILRCVPISNHLYFYWYRQILGQKVEFLVSFYNNEISEKSEIFDDQFSVERPDGSNFTLKIRSTKLEDSAMYFCATQLSVVTDTQYFGPGTRLTVL.

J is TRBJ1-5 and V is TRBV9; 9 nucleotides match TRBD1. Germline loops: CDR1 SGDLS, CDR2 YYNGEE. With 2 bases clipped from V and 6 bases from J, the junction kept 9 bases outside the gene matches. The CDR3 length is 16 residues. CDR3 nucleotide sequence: TGTGCCAGCAGCGTCGGACAGGGGCTCGGCGGTCAGCCCCAGCATTTT. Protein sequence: CASSVGQGLGGQPQHF.

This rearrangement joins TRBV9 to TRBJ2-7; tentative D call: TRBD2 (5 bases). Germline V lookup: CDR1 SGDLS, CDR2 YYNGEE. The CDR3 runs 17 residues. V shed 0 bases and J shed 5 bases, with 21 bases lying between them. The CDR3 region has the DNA TGTGCCAGCAGCGTAGATCCCGGACTCGCGGCACTCCACGAGCAGTACTTC. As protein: CASSVDPGLAALHEQYF.